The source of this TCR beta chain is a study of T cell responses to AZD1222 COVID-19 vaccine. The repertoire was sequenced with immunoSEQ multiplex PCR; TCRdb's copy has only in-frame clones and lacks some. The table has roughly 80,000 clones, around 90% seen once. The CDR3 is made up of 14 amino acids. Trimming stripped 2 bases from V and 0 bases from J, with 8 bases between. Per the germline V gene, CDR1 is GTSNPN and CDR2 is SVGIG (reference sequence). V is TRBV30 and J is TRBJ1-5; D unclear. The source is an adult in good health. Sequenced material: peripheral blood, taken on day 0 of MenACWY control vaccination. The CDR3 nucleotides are TGTGCCTGGAGTACTCAGGTTAGCAATCAGCCCCAGCATTTT. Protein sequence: CAWSTQVSNQPQHF.